This is a list of T cell receptor beta chains from one sample in a study of cytomegalovirus exposure and HLA in healthy donors. Profiling relied on immunoSEQ multiplex PCR, and the TCRdb table lists in-frame clones only, not all of them. This table has about 160,000 clones, roughly 80% appearing once. The sequenced material came from PBMCs. These receptors came from a male donor in good health and CMV-seronegative. CDR3s include the opening cysteine and the closing phenylalanine or tryptophan. The order of the fields is clone size, V gene, D gene, J gene, CDR3 length, CDR3 DNA, CDR3 protein. A D gene is named only where the DNA matches it firmly. The size entry is marked missing in some rows and otherwise reads once, few, many or a size class.

-,TRBV27,-,TRBJ1-2,14,TGTGCCAGCGCCTGGGGAGGGGGGGACTATGGCTACACCTTC,CASAWGGGDYGYTF
-,TRBV19,-,TRBJ1-2,13,TGTGCCAGTAGTACCCAGACGGGATATGGCTACACCTTC,CASSTQTGYGYTF
-,TRBV7-3,-,TRBJ2-1,15,TGTGCCAGCAGCTTAGCGGCAGGGGAGTACAATGAGCAGTTCTTC,CASSLAAGEYNEQFF
few,TRBV10-3,-,TRBJ1-4,14,TGTGCCATCAGTGAGTCAGGGGTCAATGAAAAACTGTTTTTT,CAISESGVNEKLFF
-,TRBV27,TRBD2,TRBJ2-7,19,TGTGCCAGCAGTACTTCCGCCGGGACTAGCGGGTCTCTTTTATACGAGCAGTACTTC,CASSTSAGTSGSLLYEQYF
-,TRBV4-3,-,TRBJ1-4,16,TGCGCCAGCAGCCAAGCGTCGGGGGCAACTAATGAAAAACTGTTTTTT,CASSQASGATNEKLFF
-,TRBV2,TRBD1,TRBJ1-2,14,TGTGCCAGCATCCAGGGGGACTTTGGCTATGGCTACACCTTC,CASIQGDFGYGYTF
-,TRBV27,TRBD2,TRBJ2-1,17,TGTGCCAGCAGTCTCCCCTGGACTAGCGGGAGCGCAAATGAGCAGTTCTTC,CASSLPWTSGSANEQFF
once,TRBV7-2,TRBD1,TRBJ1-2,14,TGTGCCAGCACTATAAATCGGGACAGCGGCGGCTACACCTTC,CASTINRDSGGYTF
few,TRBV6-6,TRBD1,TRBJ2-7,12,TGTGCCAGCGGGACAGGGGTCTACGAGCAGTACTTC,CASGTGVYEQYF
few,TRBV30,-,TRBJ2-5,12,TGTGCCTGGGGGGCACACCAAGAGACCCAGTACTTC,CAWGAHQETQYF
-,TRBV20-1,-,TRBJ2-7,10,TGCAGTGCGTCTACAGGGTCGCAGTACTTC,CSASTGSQYF
-,TRBV23-1,-,TRBJ2-3,14,TGCGCCAGGGAGTCAGAGGAACACACAGATACGCAGTATTTT,CARESEEHTDTQYF
-,TRBV5-6,TRBD2,TRBJ2-5,17,TGTGCCAGCAATGGAGGGGGACTAGCGGGAGTTATAGAGACCCAGTACTTC,CASNGGGLAGVIETQYF
-,TRBV19,-,TRBJ1-4,15,TGTGCCAGTAGTATAGGACAAGGCCCAAGGGAAAAACTGTTTTTT,CASSIGQGPREKLFF
-,TRBV2,-,TRBJ1-2,14,TGTGCCAGGAATCCATTACAGGGAGTCTATGGCTACACCTTC,CARNPLQGVYGYTF
-,TRBV11-1,TRBD1,TRBJ2-7,15,TGTGCCAGCAGCCAGGACAGGGATTCAGGCTACGAGCAGTACTTC,CASSQDRDSGYEQYF
-,TRBV5-4,TRBD2,TRBJ2-1,17,TGTGCCAGCACCGAGGAGGGACTAGCGGGATCCTACAATGAGCAGTTCTTC,CASTEEGLAGSYNEQFF
-,TRBV5-4,TRBD2,TRBJ2-3,15,TGTGCCAGCAGCTTTGCGGGGGAGGGCACAGATACGCAATATTTT,CASSFAGEGTDTQYF
-,TRBV19,TRBD1,TRBJ2-3,15,TGTGCCAGTAGTGAAGGGACAGGGGAGACAGATACGCAGTATTTT,CASSEGTGETDTQYF
few,TRBV19,-,TRBJ2-1,14,TGTGCCATTCCATGCTCCTTCCGGGACAATGAGCAGTTCTTC,CAIPCSFRDNEQFF
-,TRBV28,TRBD2,TRBJ2-2,16,TGTGCCAGCAGTTTTAGGCGGGGGTGGAACACCGGGGAGCTGTTTTTT,CASSFRRGWNTGELFF
-,TRBV19,TRBD1,TRBJ1-5,19,TGTGCCAGTAGTATAGGTCCCGGACAGGGCGTGAGGAGCAATCAGCCCCAGCATTTT,CASSIGPGQGVRSNQPQHF
few,TRBV10-1,-,TRBJ2-7,14,TGCGCCAGCAGATCAGAATCAGGTAACTACGAGCAGTACTTC,CASRSESGNYEQYF
-,TRBV28,-,TRBJ2-3,16,TGTGCCAGCAGTCCCTACTCAGCGGTTCTCACAGATACGCAGTATTTT,CASSPYSAVLTDTQYF
-,TRBV4-1,-,TRBJ2-1,12,TGCGCCAGCAGCCACACCCGGGATGAGCAGTTCTTC,CASSHTRDEQFF
-,TRBV7-2,TRBD2,TRBJ2-5,16,TGTGCCAGCAGCTTAGAATCCGCAACCCAAGCGGGGAACCAGTACTTC,CASSLESATQAGNQYF
-,TRBV19,-,TRBJ2-2,15,TGTGCCAGTACCCCGACAGGTCCCGACACCGGGGAGCTGCTTTTT,CASTPTGPDTGELLF
-,TRBV19,TRBD1,TRBJ1-5,14,TGTGCCAGTACCGGGACAGGGGGGAACCAGCCCCAGCATTTT,CASTGTGGNQPQHF
-,TRBV10-2,TRBD2,TRBJ2-1,16,TGCGCCAGCAGTGCTAGCGGGAGTCTCTCCTACAATGAGCAGTTCTTC,CASSASGSLSYNEQFF